The 3 T cell receptor beta chains below were found in one sample sequenced in a study of T cell repertoires in cytomegalovirus infection. TCRdb processed the reads anew with MiXCR; each CDR3 protein has one entry. The profile shows roughly 110,000 distinct CDR3 sequences, 30% of them singletons. Which antigens these TCRs recognize remains unknown. The source material was CD8+ T cells from cultured PBMCs, sampled from culture after CMV antigen stimulation. These receptors all come from a human donor in good health (CMV status not recorded). Some clones in this sample may be carry-over from other donors' samples.

This clonotype appeared many times. V and J are TRBV15 and TRBJ2-7; D is perhaps TRBD1 (7 bases). V was clipped by 4 bases and J by 4 bases, with 17 bases between them. This CDR3 has 15 amino acids. CDR1 LNHNV and CDR2 YYDKDF come from the germline V gene (reference sequence). The CDR3 nucleotides read TGTGCCACCAGCAAAAACAGGGGAGGAATGTACGAGCAGTACTTC. Its protein is CATSKNRGGMYEQYF.

V gene TRBV4-2 combines with J gene TRBJ1-4, with 7 bases matching TRBD1. Trimming took 2 bases from V and 7 from J; bases not matched to a gene: 7. CDR1 and CDR2 (germline): LGHNA, YNFKEQ. The CDR3 consists of 15 residues. As DNA, the CDR3 is TGTGCCAGCAGCCAACCCGGGACAGAGCCTGAAAAACTGTTTTTT. This sequence encodes CASSQPGTEPEKLFF.

The chain is built from TRBV5-6 and TRBJ2-3; the match to TRBD2 covers 11 bases. Germline CDR1 and CDR2: SGHDT and YYEEEE. The V and J ends lost 0 bases and 5 bases, in that order; junction bases with no gene match: 5. CDR3 length equals 16 residues. The CDR3 region has the DNA TGTGCCAGCAGCTTGGTAGCGGGGGGGCCTCAAGATACGCAGTATTTT. Translated: CASSLVAGGPQDTQYF.